This is a list of T cell receptor beta chains from one sample in a study of sequential checkpoint blockade in melanoma. Profiled with immunoSEQ multiplex PCR; TCRdb holds only in-frame clones, not every one. The table shows 15,000 to 20,000 clones, with about 69% occurring only once. The input for sequencing was tumor tissue (inferred from file names), taken from a patient given nivolumab and ipilimumab in sequence. These receptors were obtained from a human donor with melanoma. Both conserved end residues are part of each CDR3.

TRBV29-1	TRBJ2-7	CSVYLQTGYEQYF
TRBV15	TRBJ2-1	CASSYLLAGRNEQFF
TRBV6-8	TRBJ1-4	CASSYPGSDSEKLFF
TRBV11-3	TRBJ1-1	CASSTWGGNWNTEAFF
TRBV6-7	TRBJ2-1	CASAENRGSYNEQFF
TRBV6-4	TRBJ2-7	CASSSPGAQQYF
TRBV5-1	TRBJ2-7	CASSLTVLSSYEQYF
TRBV6-8	TRBJ1-5	CASSYRTWTGLGNQPQHF
TRBV7-7	TRBJ2-3	CASSLGLVHGDTQYF
TRBV5-1	TRBJ2-3	CASSSRDRVVGDTQYF
TRBV5-1	TRBJ2-6	CASSLDWAGANVLTF
TRBV11-3	TRBJ2-1	CASSLELAIYEQFF
TRBV9	TRBJ1-5	CASSVRDRNQPQHF
TRBV30	TRBJ2-7	CAFYRGRAYEQYF
TRBV18	TRBJ2-2	CASSPRRTNTGELFF
TRBV29-1	TRBJ2-1	CSVEVVGGLYEQFF
TRBV2	TRBJ1-6	CATIQGSSYNSPLHF
TRBV11-3	TRBJ2-1	CASSQVAGGVYNEQFF
TRBV14	TRBJ2-1	CASSRLAGSYNEQFF
TRBV28	TRBJ1-2	CASTRTAYGYTF
TRBV23-1	TRBJ2-2	CASSFAGGANTGELFF
TRBV5-1	TRBJ1-1	CASSQGDKSTEAFF
TRBV18	TRBJ2-7	CASSQGAQDYEQYF
TRBV11-3	TRBJ1-3	CASSRPGGNPGNTIYF
TRBV30	TRBJ2-3	CAWSVHPYYTDTQYF
TRBV6-4	TRBJ2-5	CASSDPLGGAGETQYF
TRBV6-8	TRBJ2-2	CASKISGGAGSTGELFF
TRBV30	TRBJ2-7	CAWSVGQGASYF
TRBV19	TRBJ2-7	CASSWGTGGDEQYF
TRBV19	TRBJ2-2	CASTVAGAWNTGELFF
TRBV19	TRBJ2-7	CASSIGSGTTEQYF
TRBV5-4	TRBJ1-4	CASSFGQNEKLFF
TRBV7-6	TRBJ1-6	CASSFWTSANSPLHF
TRBV30	TRBJ1-2	CAWSVRGEAGYTF
TRBV11-3	TRBJ1-6	CASSRGREYNSPLHF
TRBV11-3	TRBJ2-3	CASSLRAGYADTQYF
TRBV18	TRBJ2-3	CASSPLGDPRDITDTQYF
TRBV11-3	TRBJ2-2	CASSLGTGFAGELFF
TRBV28	TRBJ1-1	CASSFTGTGNTEAFF
TRBV7-7	TRBJ2-2	CASSLNRITNTGELFF
TRBV25-1	TRBJ2-1	CASSEFGTVGQQFF
TRBV15	TRBJ1-2	CATSRDQSLNYGYTF
TRBV10-2	TRBJ2-1	CASTPGTRYNEQFF
TRBV5-1	TRBJ2-3	CASSYIAGGSTDTQYF
TRBV2	TRBJ2-3	CASSLLAGTDTQYF
TRBV27	TRBJ1-2	CASIDGAWGYTF
TRBV29-1	TRBJ1-1	CSVERGDTEAFF
TRBV28	TRBJ2-1	CASRLAGGPYNEQFF
TRBV28	TRBJ1-1	CASNLDRGGTEAFF
TRBV23-1	TRBJ1-2	CASSWDRVGGYGYTF
TRBV30	TRBJ1-2	CAWSVLRGTNYGYTF
TRBV19	TRBJ2-7	CASSRVAGSYEQYF
TRBV7-5	TRBJ1-5	CASSYSITGGVDQPQHF
TRBV6-8	TRBJ1-1	CAIRGRVNTEAFF
TRBV2	TRBJ2-7	CASSVDGGGSHEQYF